This T cell receptor (beta chain) was documented in a study of cytomegalovirus exposure and HLA in healthy donors. Findings of the study overall: A later look showed TCR association rates differing by HLA locus, highest for DRB1 and lowest for HLA-C. Associated with cytomegalovirus, according to the listing, were around 160 TCR beta chains.

Trimming at V came to 0 bases and at J to 2 bases, leaving 6 bases not matched to a gene. CDR1 SGHRS and CDR2 YFSETQ come from the germline V gene. The CDR3 consists of 16 residues. About this clone: Its target is not known.

The PCR ran on 60 Vbeta and 13 Jbeta primers. Profiled with immunoSEQ multiplex PCR; TCRdb holds only in-frame clones, not every one. The top ten clones hold about 2% of a sample with some 160,000 clones, around 85% of them seen once. This chain links TRBV5-1 with TRBJ2-5, with 8 nucleotides matching TRBD2. Sequenced sample: PBMCs. This receptor was obtained from a male donor in good health and CMV-seronegative. This chain's CDR3 is CASSLAGAGEQETQYF. The DNA for the CDR3 is TGCGCCAGCAGCTTGGCTGGAGCGGGGGAGCAAGAGACCCAGTACTTC.